The subject of this entry is one T cell receptor (beta chain). What it recognizes is unknown. The data were produced by immunoSEQ multiplex PCR, yet TCRdb's version contains in-frame clones alone and is incomplete. The table shows more than 150,000 clones, with roughly 93% occurring only once. The CDR3 totals 14 residues. Germline V gene sequence: CDR1 DFQATT, CDR2 SNEGSKA (reference sequence). V lost 3 bases and J 3 bases, leaving 12 bases between the germline ends. These data are taken from a study of T cell responses to AZD1222 COVID-19 vaccine. Findings and limits, study-wide: Nearly half of unique spike-specific TCRs reportedly avoided B.1.351 and B.1.1.7 mutated regions. Vaccination with two AZD1222 doses was followed by a rise in Spike-specific TCR breadth and depth. It was only after the peak T cell response that any repertoires were sampled. Baseline serology detected seropositivity in only a handful of AZD1222 recipients.

This clonotype originated in an adult in good health. The sample consisted of peripheral blood, taken on day 0 of AZD1222 vaccination. The chain is built from TRBV20-1 and TRBJ1-5; D possibly corresponds to TRBD1 (5 bases). The CDR3 reads CSASADSFNQPQHF. The CDR3 DNA reads as TGCAGTGCTAGTGCCGACAGTTTCAATCAGCCCCAGCATTTT.